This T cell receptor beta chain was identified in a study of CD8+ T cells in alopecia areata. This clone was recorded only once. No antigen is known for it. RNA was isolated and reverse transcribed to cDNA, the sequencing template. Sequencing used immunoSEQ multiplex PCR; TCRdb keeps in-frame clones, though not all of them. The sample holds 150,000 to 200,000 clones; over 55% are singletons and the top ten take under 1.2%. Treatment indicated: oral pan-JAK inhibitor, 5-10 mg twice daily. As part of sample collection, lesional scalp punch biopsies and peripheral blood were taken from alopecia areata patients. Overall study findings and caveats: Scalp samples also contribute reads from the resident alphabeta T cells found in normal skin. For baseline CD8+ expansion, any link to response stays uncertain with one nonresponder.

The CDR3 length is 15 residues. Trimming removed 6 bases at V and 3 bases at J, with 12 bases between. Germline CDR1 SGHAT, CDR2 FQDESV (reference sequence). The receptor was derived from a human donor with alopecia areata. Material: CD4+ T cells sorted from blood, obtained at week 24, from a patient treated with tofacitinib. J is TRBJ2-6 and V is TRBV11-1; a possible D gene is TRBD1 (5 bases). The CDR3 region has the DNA TGTGCCAGCAGAAACCAGGGCGTTGGGGCCAACGTCCTGACTTTC. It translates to CASRNQGVGANVLTF.